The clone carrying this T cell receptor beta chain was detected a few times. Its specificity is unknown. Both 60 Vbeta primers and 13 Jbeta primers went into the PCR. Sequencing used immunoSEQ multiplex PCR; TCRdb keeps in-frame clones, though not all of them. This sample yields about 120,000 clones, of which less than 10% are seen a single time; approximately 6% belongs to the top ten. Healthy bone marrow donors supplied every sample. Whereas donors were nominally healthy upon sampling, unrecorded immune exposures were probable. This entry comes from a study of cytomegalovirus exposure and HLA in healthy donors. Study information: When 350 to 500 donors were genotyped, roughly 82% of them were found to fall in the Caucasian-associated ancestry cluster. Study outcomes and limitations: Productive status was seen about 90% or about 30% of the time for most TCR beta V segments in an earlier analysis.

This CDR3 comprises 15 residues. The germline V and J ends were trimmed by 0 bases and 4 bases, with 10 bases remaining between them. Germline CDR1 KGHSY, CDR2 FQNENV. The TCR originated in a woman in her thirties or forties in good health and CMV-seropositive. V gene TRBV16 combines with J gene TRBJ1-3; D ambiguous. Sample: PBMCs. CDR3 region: CASSQSGVRGNTIYF. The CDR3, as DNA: TGTGCCAGCAGCCAATCGGGAGTTCGGGGAAACACCATATATTTT.